The next 24 T cell receptor beta chains were all read from a single sample in a study of Ad26.COV2.S vaccination and SARS-CoV-2 variants. Clones were sequenced by immunoSEQ multiplex PCR, and TCRdb holds only the in-frame ones, with some missing. The table has some 300,000 clones, roughly 84% seen once; the top ten hold around 1.9%. Treatment of the sample: about 20 received Ad26.COV2.S at low or high dose, single or two shots; about five received placebo; per-sample allocation not given. Samples were taken on day 63 after the first vaccine or placebo injection. The sample consisted of peripheral blood, taken in a trial of Ad26.COV2.S vaccine versus placebo. These receptors came from a person aged 18-60 years who received the Ad26.COV2.S COVID-19 vaccine or a placebo.

The chain recombines TRBV5-4 with TRBJ1-2; D uncertain. V lost 0 bases and J 6 bases, leaving 18 bases between the germline ends. The CDR3 loop spans 16 amino acids. Germline V gene sequence: CDR1 SGHNT, CDR2 YYREEE (reference sequence). This CDR3 reads CASSLGPLTIGDGYTF. DNA of the CDR3: TGTGCCAGCAGCTTGGGTCCCTTAACGATCGGGGATGGCTACACCTTC.

The chain has TRBV4-1 and TRBJ2-2; D is tentatively TRBD1 or TRBD2 (6 bases each). This CDR3 contains 17 residues. V lost 3 bases to trimming and J lost 5 bases, with 19 bases between them. CDR1 MGHRA and CDR2 YSYEKL come from the germline V gene. The CDR3 sequence: CASSHLGGRGGTGELFF. CDR3 DNA sequence: TGCGCCAGCAGCCACCTGGGGGGCCGGGGAGGTACCGGGGAGCTGTTTTTT.

The V and J genes are TRBV5-4 and TRBJ2-3; D possibly corresponds to TRBD2 (6 bases). The CDR3 loop spans 15 amino acids. CDR1 is SGHNT and CDR2 is YYREEE in the germline V gene (reference sequence). The V and J ends lost 0 bases and 5 bases respectively, with 13 bases between them. CDR3 sequence: CASSLASAGRDTQYF. CDR3 nucleotide sequence: TGTGCCAGCAGCTTGGCCAGCGCGGGAAGAGATACGCAGTATTTT.

The chain recombines TRBV18 with TRBJ2-3, with TRBD1 matching over 9 bases. Germline assignment: CDR1 KGHSH and CDR2 LQKENI. This CDR3 region has 17 residues. Trimming cost V 2 bases and J 3 bases; bases outside gene matches: 9. This chain's CDR3 is CASSPGEWTGATDTQYF. The DNA for the CDR3 is TGTGCCAGCTCACCAGGGGAATGGACAGGGGCTACAGATACGCAGTATTTT.

In its sample, this clone was seen once. The chain combines TRBV10-3 with TRBJ2-7, with 10 bases matching TRBD1. The CDR3 contains 14 residues. Looked up from germline, CDR1 is ENHRY and CDR2 is SYGVKD. V gave up 7 bases and J gave up 4 bases; unmatched junction bases: 7. In DNA, the CDR3 is TGTGCCATCAAAACCGGGACAGGGGAATACGAGCAGTACTTC. This codes for CAIKTGTGEYEQYF.

The V call is TRBV5-4, the J call TRBJ2-7, with D possibly being TRBD1 (6 bases). The germline CDR1 and CDR2 sequences are SGHNT and YYREEE (reference sequence). The CDR3 is made up of 15 amino acids. The V end was cut by 4 bases, the J end by 5 bases, with 19 bases between. CDR3 sequence reads: CASSHGQSPHNEQYF. The CDR3 DNA reads TGTGCCAGCAGCCACGGACAGTCCCCACACAACGAGCAGTACTTC.

The chain couples TRBV5-1 to TRBJ1-1, with 9 bases fitting TRBD1. CDR1 is SGHRS, CDR2 YFSETQ, per germline. This CDR3 is 16 amino acids long. With 2 bases clipped from V and 1 base from J, the junction kept 6 bases outside the gene matches. In DNA, the CDR3 is TGCGCCAGCAGCTTACAGGGGGCTAATTCGAACACTGAAGCTTTCTTT. This translates into CASSLQGANSNTEAFF.

The rearrangement joins TRBV2 to TRBJ2-3; D ambiguous. The CDR3 length is 15 residues. Per germline, CDR1 SNHLY and CDR2 FYNNEI. Trimming pared 6 bases from V and 1 base from J, leaving 14 bases between. The CDR3 reads CASSFEGSRTDTQYF. CDR3 DNA sequence: TGTGCCAGCAGCTTCGAAGGCAGTCGCACAGATACGCAGTATTTT.

This sequence joins TRBV4-2 and TRBJ2-6, with TRBD2 as a possible D gene (5 bases). V was pared by 4 bases and J by 1 base, with 8 bases between. Germline CDR1 reads LGHNA; CDR2 reads YNFKEQ. The CDR3 sequence is 15 residues long. CDR3 DNA: TGTGCCAGCAGCCCTCGCGGGTCTGGGGCCAACGTCCTGACTTTC. Residues: CASSPRGSGANVLTF.

This sequence joins TRBV9 and TRBJ1-6; 8 bases line up with TRBD1. This CDR3 has 16 amino acids. The trim removed 3 bases at V and 10 bases at J, leaving 12 bases unmatched. Germline CDR1 reads SGDLS; CDR2 reads YYNGEE. The CDR3 DNA reads TGTGCCAGCAGCGCCCGCTCCGGGACAGGTGGATCACCCCTCCACTTT. Protein product: CASSARSGTGGSPLHF.

This clone was seen only once. V gene TRBV6-1 combines with J gene TRBJ1-6; D may be TRBD1 (6 bases). This CDR3 has 17 residues. CDR1 and CDR2 (germline): MNHNS, SASEGT. Trimming pared 3 bases from V and 7 bases from J, leaving 19 bases between. The CDR3 DNA reads TGTGCCAGCAGTGAGGGGGGGGCCGGAAAGAGAAATTCACCCCTCCACTTT. Protein sequence: CASSEGGAGKRNSPLHF.

The rearrangement links TRBV7-9 to TRBJ1-6; unclear D gene. The CDR3 consists of 14 residues. Germline CDR1 and CDR2: SEHNR and FQNEAQ (reference sequence). V lost 2 bases and J lost 9, with 11 bases in between. The CDR3 nucleotides are TGTGCCAGCAGCTTAATAGGAAACGTTTCACCCCTCCACTTT. This translates into CASSLIGNVSPLHF.

On this clone itself: In the same sample, other DNA sequences code for this CDR3. J is TRBJ2-3 and V is TRBV9; D may correspond to TRBD1 or TRBD2 (5 bases each). V was clipped by 0 bases and J by 3 bases, with 11 bases between them. The CDR3 spans 15 residues. Germline CDR1 SGDLS, CDR2 YYNGEE. This chain's CDR3 is CASSVEGRGTDTQYF. The CDR3 DNA is TGTGCCAGCAGCGTAGAGGGACGAGGGACAGATACGCAGTATTTT.

The rearrangement joins TRBV4-3 to TRBJ2-5; D might be TRBD1 (5 bases). CDR3 size: 14 residues. V lost 0 bases and J lost 7, with 12 bases in between. Germline values: CDR1 LGHNA, CDR2 YSLEER. CDR3 bases: TGCGCCAGCAGCCAAGAATTGACAGCCTCGACCCAGTACTTC. It is translated as CASSQELTASTQYF.

The genes are TRBV30 and TRBJ2-5; perhaps TRBD2 as D (5 bases). Trimming removed 0 bases at V and 3 bases at J, with 11 bases between. From germline, CDR1 is GTSNPN and CDR2 SVGIG (reference sequence). The CDR3 consists of 14 residues. Here the CDR3 DNA reads TGTGCCTGGAGTGTACGGGGAGCCAAAGAGACCCAGTACTTC. Its protein is CAWSVRGAKETQYF.

The V gene is TRBV5-1, the J gene TRBJ2-2, with unresolved D. Deletions cut 0 bases from V and 4 bases from J, with 7 bases between. Germline CDR1 reads SGHRS; CDR2 reads YFSETQ. CDR3 length: 14 residues. The chain's CDR3 is CASSLGAFTGELFF. In nucleotides, the CDR3 is TGCGCCAGCAGCTTGGGGGCTTTCACCGGGGAGCTGTTTTTT.

The rearrangement links TRBV6-2 or TRBV6-3 to TRBJ1-2, with TRBD1 matching over 10 bases. This CDR3 spans 14 amino acids. With V trimmed by 2 bases and J by 4 bases, 1 base remained unmatched. From germline, CDR1 is MNHEY and CDR2 SVGEGT. The CDR3 loop is CASSYDRGPYGYTF. The CDR3 nucleotides read TGTGCCAGCAGTTACGACAGGGGGCCCTATGGCTACACCTTC.

This clone was detected a few times. The gene calls are TRBV7-9 and TRBJ1-5; D gene ambiguous. Trimming took off 5 bases at V and 6 bases at J, with 8 bases between the two ends. The CDR3 length is 12 residues. Germline V gene lookup returns CDR1 SEHNR and CDR2 FQNEAQ (reference sequence). The CDR3 loop reads CASSPSGQPQHF. The CDR3 coding sequence is TGTGCCAGCAGCCCTTCCGGTCAGCCCCAGCATTTT.

This chain uses TRBV12-3 or TRBV12-4 with TRBJ1-5, with unresolved D. This CDR3 is 12 amino acids long. The germline V and J ends were trimmed by 11 bases and 4 bases, with 12 bases remaining between them. The CDR3 loop is CASARENQPQHF. In DNA form, the CDR3 reads TGTGCCTCTGCACGGGAGAATCAGCCCCAGCATTTT.

The chain recombines TRBV19 with TRBJ1-1; D is unresolved. This CDR3 has 11 residues. Germline CDR1 LNHDA, CDR2 SQIVND (reference sequence). V lost 7 bases and J 6 bases, leaving 9 bases between the germline ends. CDR3 loop: CASMTFAEAFF. The DNA of the CDR3 is TGTGCCAGTATGACATTTGCTGAAGCTTTCTTT.

The sample holds a few counts of this clone. The chain uses TRBV6-5 and TRBJ2-5; TRBD1 is a possible D gene (5 bases). The CDR3 has 14 residues. From germline, CDR1 is MNHEY and CDR2 SVGAGI. The V end was cut by 4 bases, the J end by 1 base, with 10 bases between. CDR3 sequence reads: CASSSLGPQETQYF. CDR3 DNA sequence: TGTGCCAGCAGTTCCCTGGGGCCCCAAGAGACCCAGTACTTC.

The genes are TRBV20-1 and TRBJ1-5, with D perhaps TRBD1 (6 bases). The CDR3 is made up of 15 amino acids. The ends were cut back, 3 bases at V and 6 bases at J, with 18 bases in the middle. Germline CDR1 DFQATT, CDR2 SNEGSKA (reference sequence). The CDR3, as DNA: TGCAGTGCTAGTAGTTGGGGGCAGTCGGGTCAGCCCCAGCATTTT. Translated: CSASSWGQSGQPQHF.

As for this clone: The same CDR3 also results from other DNA sequences found in this sample. The rearrangement links TRBV5-4 to TRBJ2-2; TRBD1 is a possible D gene (5 bases). CDR3 length equals 15 residues. CDR1 is SGHNT, CDR2 YYREEE, per germline (reference sequence). Trimming pared 0 bases from V and 1 base from J, leaving 7 bases between. The CDR3, as DNA: TGTGCCAGCAGCTTGGGGCAGGGGAACACCGGGGAGCTGTTTTTT. It codes for CASSLGQGNTGELFF.

The J gene is TRBJ1-2, the V gene TRBV5-1; D gene uncertain. The V end was cut by 2 bases, the J end by 4 bases, with 9 bases between. This CDR3 contains 13 residues. Germline lookup yields CDR1 SGHRS and CDR2 YFSETQ. The CDR3 sequence: CASSFGGSYGYTF. The CDR3 bases are TGCGCCAGCAGCTTCGGAGGGAGCTATGGCTACACCTTC.